The clone carrying this T cell receptor (beta chain) was counted between two and nine times. CDR3 size: 14 residues. CDR1 and CDR2 from the germline V gene are SGHDN and FVKESK. Trimming removed 0 bases from V and 4 bases from J, with 9 bases in between. The sample originates from a study of T cells in localized non-small cell lung cancer. Only in-frame clones appear in the TCRdb table, and some are missing; sequencing was by immunoSEQ multiplex PCR. The sample carries roughly 40,000 clones, around 83% recorded once. The V call is TRBV14, the J call TRBJ2-5, with D possibly called TRBD1 or TRBD2 (5 bases each). The clonotype comes from a man aged 35 to 69 with stage II lung adenocarcinoma. The specimen comprised PBMCs, sampled before any cancer treatment. The CDR3 sequence is CASSQDGAGETQYF. CDR3 bases: TGTGCCAGCAGCCAAGACGGGGCAGGAGAGACCCAGTACTTC.